The following is a TCR beta chain sequence with its context. This sample is drawn from a study of blood T cell repertoires in COVID-19. Study overall: PBMCs, B-cell-depleted T cells, or T cells were the source of the cDNA or gDNA that made up the material.

Some clones are missing from TCRdb's copy, which holds only in-frame ones; the method was immunoSEQ multiplex PCR. The sample contains a few hundred thousand clones, more than 75% of which appear only once. Germline CDR1 reads MGHRA; CDR2 reads YSYEKL. The CDR3 is 22 residues long. The junction had 21 bases not matched to a gene; V was cut back by 1 base and J by 2 bases. The V gene is TRBV4-1, the J gene TRBJ2-1, with 9 bases lining up with TRBD2. The TCR originated in a man between 35 and 55 years old in a cohort exposed to, infected with or recovered from COVID-19 (not recorded which). What was sequenced was PBMCs or T cells enriched from blood (not recorded which). In nucleotides, the CDR3 is TGCGCCAGCAGCCAAGCGAGAGAGACTAGCGGAAACTGGATGGGCACCTACAATGAGCAGTTCTTC. It yields the protein CASSQARETSGNWMGTYNEQFF.